The 10 T cell receptor beta chains reported below all come from one sample, sequenced in a study of CD8 T cells in ankylosing spondylitis. TCRdb reprocessed the 5' RACE reads with MiXCR, giving one entry per CDR3 protein. The repertoire holds about 250,000 distinct CDR3 sequences, with 10% as singletons. The sample comprised blood, either unsorted or a sorted T cell fraction (not recorded which). All receptors come from a male donor with ankylosing spondylitis or in good health (not recorded which).

This clonotype was detected a few times. V gene TRBV7-8 combines with J gene TRBJ2-3; the D gene is possibly TRBD1 (6 bases). The CDR3 has 14 residues. Per the germline V gene, CDR1 is SGHVS and CDR2 is FQNEAQ. V dropped 5 bases and J dropped 6 bases, with 15 bases sitting between them. CDR3 region: CASSHNPGEDTQYF. The CDR3 region has the DNA TGTGCCAGCAGCCACAATCCAGGGGAGGATACGCAGTATTTT. Full variable domain (remainder filled in from reference TRBV7-8 and TRBJ2-3): GAGVSQSPRYKVAKRGQDVALRCDPISGHVSLFWYQQALGQGPEFLTYFQNEAQLDKSGLPSDRFFAERPEGSVSTLKIQRTQQEDSAVYLCASSHNPGEDTQYFGPGTRLTVL.

The rearrangement links TRBV3-1 to TRBJ1-5, with D possibly TRBD1 on 6 matching bases. The V gene's germline CDR1 is LGHDT and CDR2 YNNKEL (reference sequence). V was trimmed by 4 bases and J by 7 bases, leaving 20 bases between them. The CDR3 covers 16 residues. For the CDR3, the DNA is TGTGCCAGCAGCCCAAACCAAGGGGGGAAGGGGCAGCCCCAGCATTTT. It translates to CASSPNQGGKGQPQHF.

CDR3 amino acids: CASSTGQQTDTQYF. CDR3 bases: TGTGCCAGCAGTACCGGTCAGCAAACAGATACGCAGTATTTT. J is TRBJ2-3 and V is TRBV11-3; D not certain. Trimming removed 6 bases at V and 3 bases at J, with 13 bases between. The germline V gene encodes CDR1 SGHNT and CDR2 YENEEA. The CDR3 extends over 14 amino acids.

This clonotype occurred many times. The chain carries TRBV2 and TRBJ2-6, with a possible D match to TRBD1 (6 bases). The length of the CDR3 is 17 residues. Trimming took 3 bases from V and 4 from J, leaving 16 bases between them. The V gene's germline CDR1 is SNHLY and CDR2 FYNNEI. Written as DNA, the CDR3 is TGTGCCAGCAGTGAGGGGACACCTCCCCGCGGGGCCAACGTCCTGACTTTC. Its translation is CASSEGTPPRGANVLTF. The complete variable domain, with remaining parts taken from reference TRBV2 and TRBJ2-6, reads EPEVTQTPSHQVTQMGQEVILRCVPISNHLYFYWYRQILGQKVEFLVSFYNNEISEKSEIFDDQFSVERPDGSNFTLKIRSTKLEDSAMYFCASSEGTPPRGANVLTFGAGSRLTVL.

In this sample, this clonotype turned up many times. V is TRBV12-3 or TRBV12-4 and J is TRBJ2-5; 7 bases map to TRBD1. Trimming took 6 bases from V and 1 from J; bases not matched to a gene: 8. This CDR3 comprises 15 residues. In DNA, the CDR3 is TGTGCCAGCAGCCCCTCCCGGGACAGCCAAGAGACCCAGTACTTC. It translates to CASSPSRDSQETQYF.

This clonotype was detected many times. The V call is TRBV4-2, the J call TRBJ2-3; TRBD2 might be the D (5 bases). Trimming stripped 7 bases from V and 5 bases from J, with 19 bases between. The CDR3 spans 15 residues. Germline V lookup: CDR1 LGHNA, CDR2 YNFKEQ. CDR3 DNA: TGTGCCAGCACCCGTGGGCGGGTTCGAAAAGATACGCAGTATTTT. This codes for CASTRGRVRKDTQYF.

In this sample, this clonotype turned up many times. The chain links TRBV5-6 to TRBJ2-3, with D maybe TRBD2 (6 bases). CDR1 and CDR2 (germline): SGHDT, YYEEEE. The CDR3 totals 14 residues. The V end lost 4 bases, the J end lost 3 bases, and 12 bases lay between the germline ends. CDR3 residues: CASSAPGVTDTQYF. CDR3 coding DNA: TGTGCCAGCAGCGCGCCGGGGGTTACAGATACGCAGTATTTT. Filled out from reference TRBV5-6 and TRBJ2-3, the complete variable domain reads DAGVTQSPTHLIKTRGQQVTLRCSPKSGHDTVSWYQQALGQGPQFIFQYYEEEERQRGNFPDRFSGHQFPNYSSELNVNALLLGDSALYLCASSAPGVTDTQYFGPGTRLTVL.

In nucleotides, the CDR3 is TGTGCCAGCAGCCAAAAGGACCCTAGGGAAGCCAAAAACATTCAGTACTTC. Its protein is CASSQKDPREAKNIQYF. The chain joins TRBV4-2 to TRBJ2-4; D unclear. This CDR3 comprises 17 residues. V was clipped by 2 bases and J by 0 bases, with 14 bases between them. Germline V gives CDR1 LGHNA, CDR2 YNFKEQ.

This clonotype has a handful of counts. The chain carries TRBV29-1 and TRBJ1-2; D not certain. Looked up from germline, CDR1 is SQVTM and CDR2 is ANQGSEA. The CDR3 loop spans 14 amino acids. V dropped 4 bases and J dropped 5 bases, with 17 bases sitting between them. CDR3 coding DNA: TGCAGCGTTGGTGGAAGAGATGCGATGTATGGCTACACCTTC. This codes for CSVGGRDAMYGYTF.

The sample holds many counts of this clonotype. The chain links TRBV29-1 to TRBJ1-2; D not certain. Deletions cut 1 base from V and 4 bases from J, with 10 bases between. CDR1 SQVTM and CDR2 ANQGSEA come from the germline V gene. The CDR3 has 13 amino acids. This chain's CDR3 is CSVEAQDGYGYTF. The CDR3 DNA reads as TGCAGCGTTGAAGCTCAGGACGGCTATGGCTACACCTTC. Full variable domain (missing parts from reference TRBV29-1 and TRBJ1-2): SAVISQKPSRDICQRGTSLTIQCQVDSQVTMMFWYRQQPGQSLTLIATANQGSEATYESGFVIDKFPISRPNLTFSTLTVSNMSPEDSSIYLCSVEAQDGYGYTFGSGTRLTVV.